Listed below are T cell receptor beta chains from one sample, sequenced in a study of shared clonotypes between healthy human individuals. Produced via immunoSEQ multiplex PCR; TCRdb's table is partial and in-frame only. In the table there are 2 million or so clones, 85% to 95% of which are singletons. Material: naive CD4+ T cells sorted from blood. The receptors stem from a man aged 18 to 29 in good health. CDR3s include the opening cysteine and the closing phenylalanine or tryptophan. D genes are given only for firm matches. Not all rows give a size; the values are once, few, many and, for expanded clones, a class.

J | D | size | V | CDR3 | DNA
TRBJ2-7 | TRBD2 | once | TRBV29-1 | CSVATSEYYEQYF | TGCAGCGTGGCCACTAGCGAGTACTACGAGCAGTACTTC
TRBJ2-2 | - | - | TRBV7-2 | CASSLGVAPTGELFF | TGTGCCAGCAGCTTAGGGGTAGCACCGACCGGGGAGCTGTTTTTT
TRBJ1-2 | TRBD1 | - | TRBV10-2 | CASSEQGQLYGYTF | TGCGCCAGCAGTGAACAGGGACAGTTATATGGCTACACCTTC
TRBJ2-7 | TRBD2 | - | TRBV18 | CASSPPLAGNEQYF | TGTGCCAGCTCACCACCGCTAGCGGGAAACGAGCAGTACTTC
TRBJ2-7 | TRBD2 | - | TRBV4-1 | CASSQVLAGGPYEQYF | TGCGCCAGCAGCCAAGTTCTAGCGGGGGGACCCTACGAGCAGTACTTC
TRBJ1-1 | - | - | TRBV13 | CASSLPPLVSEAFF | TGTGCCAGCAGCTTACCTCCTTTAGTCTCTGAAGCTTTCTTT
TRBJ2-3 | TRBD2 | once | TRBV7-9 | CASSPRGLEGGPDTQYF | TGTGCCAGCAGCCCAAGGGGACTAGAGGGGGGCCCAGATACGCAGTATTTT
TRBJ2-1 | - | - | TRBV15 | CATSRGYNEQFF | TGTGCCACCAGCAGAGGATACAATGAGCAGTTCTTC
TRBJ2-7 | TRBD2 | - | TRBV5-1 | CASSSSGGHYEQYF | TGCGCCAGCAGCTCCAGCGGGGGGCACTACGAGCAGTACTTC
TRBJ2-7 | - | many | TRBV28 | CASSLVGGPPYEQYF | TGTGCCAGCAGTTTAGTAGGGGGGCCTCCCTACGAGCAGTACTTC
TRBJ2-2 | - | - | TRBV19 | CASSRTPEAGELFF | TGTGCCAGTAGTCGGACGCCGGAGGCCGGGGAGCTGTTTTTT
TRBJ1-1 | - | - | TRBV6-5 | CASSRGNEAFF | TGTGCCAGCAGTCGAGGGAATGAAGCTTTCTTT
TRBJ2-7 | TRBD2 | - | TRBV19 | CASFRLAGPYEQYF | TGTGCCAGTTTTAGACTAGCGGGTCCCTACGAGCAGTACTTC
TRBJ2-3 | TRBD1 | - | TRBV29-1 | CSVEDTGGLDTQYF | TGCAGCGTTGAAGATACAGGGGGATTAGATACGCAGTATTTT
TRBJ1-4 | - | - | TRBV4-1 | CASSQVDTEGEKLFF | TGCGCCAGCAGCCAAGTAGACACTGAAGGGGAAAAACTGTTTTTT
TRBJ2-3 | - | - | TRBV7-2 | CASSLRRSTDTQYF | TGTGCCAGCAGCTTAAGGCGTAGCACAGATACGCAGTATTTT
TRBJ1-4 | - | - | TRBV9 | CASSRQTSVGGEKLFF | TGTGCCAGCAGCCGCCAAACCAGCGTTGGGGGTGAAAAACTGTTTTTT
TRBJ2-7 | TRBD1 | - | TRBV7-2 | CASSQSDRGSPPYEQYF | TGTGCCAGCAGCCAGAGCGACAGGGGGTCACCCCCCTACGAGCAGTACTTC
TRBJ2-2 | - | - | TRBV30 | CAWRITGELFF | TGTGCCTGGAGGATCACCGGGGAGCTGTTTTTT
TRBJ1-2 | - | - | TRBV29-1 | CSVEAQGIGYGYTF | TGCAGCGTTGAAGCCCAGGGGATCGGCTATGGCTACACCTTC
TRBJ2-1 | - | - | TRBV18 | CASSPPMTDSYNEQFF | TGTGCCAGCTCACCACCGATGACAGACTCCTACAATGAGCAGTTCTTC
TRBJ2-7 | TRBD2 | - | TRBV9 | CASSVGGSGGEQYF | TGTGCCAGCAGCGTAGGCGGGAGTGGAGGCGAGCAGTACTTC
TRBJ2-3 | - | - | TRBV6-5 | CASSQSLLDTQYF | TGTGCCAGCAGCCAAAGTTTGTTGGATACGCAGTATTTT
TRBJ1-5 | - | - | TRBV2 | CASKGEGNQPQHF | TGTGCCAGCAAGGGGGAAGGGAATCAGCCCCAGCATTTT
TRBJ1-5 | - | - | TRBV30 | CAWSRGPNQPQHF | TGTGCCTGGAGTAGGGGTCCCAATCAGCCCCAGCATTTT
TRBJ2-7 | - | once | TRBV5-6 | CASRSDLQGNEQYF | TGTGCCAGCAGGAGTGACCTACAGGGAAACGAGCAGTACTTC
TRBJ1-4 | TRBD1 | once | TRBV28 | CASSRQGSTNEKLFF | TGTGCCAGCAGTAGACAGGGGTCCACTAATGAAAAACTGTTTTTT
TRBJ2-1 | TRBD2 | - | TRBV10-2 | CASSVVPGLAGDYNEQFF | TGCGCCAGCAGTGTTGTCCCGGGACTAGCGGGAGATTACAATGAGCAGTTCTTC
TRBJ2-7 | - | - | TRBV30 | CAWSSTAYEQYF | TGTGCCTGGAGTAGTACAGCCTACGAGCAGTACTTC
TRBJ1-3 | - | - | TRBV6-5 | CASKGSGNTIYF | TGTGCCAGCAAAGGCTCTGGAAACACCATATATTTT
TRBJ2-7 | - | once | TRBV18 | CASSETGYEQYF | TGTGCCAGCTCCGAAACAGGGTACGAGCAGTACTTC
TRBJ1-1 | - | - | TRBV30 | CAWSVSVGSEAFF | TGTGCCTGGAGTGTAAGTGTGGGTTCTGAAGCTTTCTTT
TRBJ2-2 | - | - | TRBV6-6 | CASSQGSTGELFF | TGTGCCAGCAGTCAGGGGAGCACCGGGGAGCTGTTTTTT
TRBJ1-6 | - | - | TRBV20-1 | CSANLGPALHF | TGCAGTGCGAACTTAGGACCAGCCCTCCACTTT
TRBJ1-4 | - | - | TRBV5-1 | CASSLGASTATNEKLFF | TGCGCCAGCAGCTTGGGTGCCAGCACAGCAACTAATGAAAAACTGTTTTTT
TRBJ2-7 | TRBD2 | - | TRBV10-2 | CASRLAGGPYEQYF | TGCGCCAGCAGGCTAGCGGGAGGGCCTTACGAGCAGTACTTC
TRBJ2-5 | - | - | TRBV5-1 | CASSLDPGGSQETQYF | TGCGCCAGCAGCTTGGATCCAGGGGGGAGTCAAGAGACCCAGTACTTC
TRBJ2-3 | - | - | TRBV2 | CASSEAGGGVDTQYF | TGTGCCAGCAGTGAAGCGGGAGGGGGCGTAGATACGCAGTATTTT
TRBJ1-1 | - | - | TRBV6-1 | CASSVGLQNTEAFF | TGTGCCAGCAGTGTGGGCCTCCAGAACACTGAAGCTTTCTTT
TRBJ1-3 | - | - | TRBV5-1 | CASSPGHQKGGNTIYF | TGCGCCAGCAGCCCGGGACACCAAAAGGGTGGAAACACCATATATTTT
TRBJ1-2 | TRBD1 | - | TRBV18 | CASSPDGGGDGYTF | TGTGCCAGCTCACCAGACGGAGGGGGCGATGGCTACACCTTC
TRBJ2-7 | TRBD1 | - | TRBV29-1 | CSVVQGAAVQQYF | TGCAGCGTTGTCCAGGGGGCCGCTGTCCAGCAGTACTTC
TRBJ2-2 | - | once | TRBV7-8 | CASSFRGPSTGELFF | TGTGCCAGCAGCTTCCGGGGACCTAGCACCGGGGAGCTGTTTTTT
TRBJ1-2 | - | few | TRBV30 | CAWSVRGGRYGYTF | TGTGCCTGGAGTGTCCGGGGCGGGCGCTATGGCTACACCTTC
TRBJ2-1 | - | - | TRBV7-2 | CASTLGLLPPEQFF | TGTGCCAGCACCCTGGGACTCCTGCCCCCTGAGCAGTTCTTC
TRBJ2-7 | - | once | TRBV4-1 | CASSQGRLDTYEQYF | TGCGCCAGCAGCCAAGGTAGGTTGGATACCTACGAGCAGTACTTC
TRBJ2-5 | - | - | TRBV5-1 | CASSLLGLGETQYF | TGCGCCAGCAGCTTGTTGGGACTGGGGGAGACCCAGTACTTC
TRBJ2-2 | - | - | TRBV28 | CASTNNLGELFF | TGTGCCAGCACGAATAACCTCGGGGAGCTGTTTTTT
TRBJ2-7 | TRBD1 | few | TRBV19 | CASSKGQDYEQYF | TGTGCCAGTAGCAAAGGACAGGACTACGAGCAGTACTTC
TRBJ1-2 | TRBD1 | once | TRBV9 | CASSQGGIYGYTF | TGTGCCAGCAGCCAGGGGGGGATCTATGGCTACACCTTC
TRBJ2-7 | - | once | TRBV6-1 | CASSEALGTSYEQYF | TGTGCCAGCAGTGAAGCGCTAGGTACCTCCTACGAGCAGTACTTC
TRBJ1-6 | - | - | TRBV2 | CASILFVQGYSPLHF | TGTGCCAGCATTCTCTTTGTTCAGGGGTATTCACCCCTCCACTTT
TRBJ1-6 | - | - | TRBV2 | CASSEQGQGLNSPLHF | TGTGCCAGCAGTGAACAGGGGCAGGGGTTGAATTCACCCCTCCACTTT
TRBJ2-5 | - | - | TRBV5-1 | CASSLVGSDQETQYF | TGCGCCAGCAGCTTGGTCGGGAGCGATCAAGAGACCCAGTACTTC
TRBJ1-1 | - | - | TRBV11-3 | CASSLGVKGEAFF | TGTGCCAGCAGCTTAGGAGTTAAAGGTGAAGCTTTCTTT
TRBJ1-1 | - | - | TRBV6-5 | CASSYKRNTEAFF | TGTGCCAGCAGTTACAAGAGGAACACTGAAGCTTTCTTT
TRBJ2-2 | - | - | TRBV6-1 | CASRQGTGELFF | TGTGCCAGCCGCCAGGGTACCGGGGAGCTGTTTTTT
TRBJ2-7 | - | - | TRBV18 | CASSPEALAYEQYF | TGTGCCAGCTCACCGGAGGCTTTAGCCTACGAGCAGTACTTC
TRBJ1-2 | TRBD1 | few | TRBV2 | CASSEEQGKGGYTF | TGTGCCAGCAGTGAAGAACAGGGGAAGGGTGGCTACACCTTC
TRBJ1-5 | TRBD1 | - | TRBV30 | CAWSSTGLSNQPQHF | TGTGCCTGGAGTTCGACAGGGCTGAGCAATCAGCCCCAGCATTTT